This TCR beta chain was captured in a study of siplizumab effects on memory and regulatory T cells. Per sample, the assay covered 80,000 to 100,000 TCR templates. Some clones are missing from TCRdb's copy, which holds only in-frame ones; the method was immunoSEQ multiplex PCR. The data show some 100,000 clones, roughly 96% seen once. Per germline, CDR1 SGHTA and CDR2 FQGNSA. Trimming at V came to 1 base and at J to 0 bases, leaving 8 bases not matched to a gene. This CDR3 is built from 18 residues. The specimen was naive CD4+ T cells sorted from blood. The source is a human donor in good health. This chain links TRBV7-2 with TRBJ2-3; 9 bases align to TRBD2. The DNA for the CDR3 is TGTGCCAGCAGCTTAGACGGTCGGCGGGGGGGGAGCACAGATACGCAGTATTTT. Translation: CASSLDGRRGGSTDTQYF. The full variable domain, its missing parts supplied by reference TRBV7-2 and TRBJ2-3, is GAGVSQSPSNKVTEKGKDVELRCDPISGHTALYWYRQSLGQGLEFLIYFQGNSAPDKSGLPSDRFSAERTGGSVSTLTIQRTQQEDSAVYLCASSLDGRRGGSTDTQYFGPGTRLTVL.